This entry lists 4 T cell receptor beta chains sequenced from one sample in a study of control samples from healthy donors and cancer patients. Profiled with immunoSEQ multiplex PCR; TCRdb holds only in-frame clones, not every one. The sample comprises over 150,000 clones, around 94% of which are singletons, and 14% rests with the top ten. Sequenced: PBMCs. The receptors stem from a man in his 60s with colorectal cancer.

This chain joins TRBV5-4 and TRBJ2-3, with TRBD1 as a possible D gene (6 bases). The V gene lost 8 bases and the J gene lost 3 bases, with 16 bases spanning the gap. Germline loops: CDR1 SGHNT, CDR2 YYREEE (reference sequence). This CDR3 has 14 amino acids. CDR3 in amino acids: CARAARGGTDTQYF. As DNA, the CDR3 is TGTGCCAGGGCAGCACGAGGGGGAACAGATACGCAGTATTTT.

This clone has a single count. This rearrangement joins TRBV9 to TRBJ1-1; possible D gene TRBD1, 6 bases. Germline assignment: CDR1 SGDLS and CDR2 YYNGEE. This CDR3 contains 15 residues. V shed 4 bases and J shed 1 base, with 14 bases lying between them. The CDR3 here is CASSPWTARNTEAFF. The DNA for the CDR3 is TGTGCCAGCAGCCCCTGGACAGCCCGGAACACTGAAGCTTTCTTT.

This clone occurred once. The chain joins TRBV21-1 to TRBJ1-5; the table's D call TRBD1 went unverified against the DNA. TRBV21-1 is given as a pseudogene. The CDR3 totals 17 residues. CDR3 coding DNA: TGTGCCAGCAGCCCACCAAAGGACGGGACAGCTTATCAGCCCCAGCATTTT. Encoded protein: CASSPPKDGTAYQPQHF.

The rearrangement uses TRBV7-8 and TRBJ2-7; TRBD2 aligns across 11 bases. Germline lookup yields CDR1 SGHVS and CDR2 FQNEAQ. The CDR3 is 15 residues long. V shed 5 bases and J 0 bases; nucleotides not matched to a gene: 3. CDR3 region: CASSPSGGSSYEQYF. CDR3 bases: TGTGCCAGCAGCCCTAGCGGGGGGAGCTCCTACGAGCAGTACTTC.